This T cell receptor beta chain was sequenced for a study of cytomegalovirus exposure and HLA in healthy donors. Overall study context: In an earlier analysis, approximately 120 million unique TCR beta sequences were found from about 190 million T cells. Genotyping of hundreds of donors showed that roughly 83% belonged to the Caucasian-associated ancestry cluster. Findings of the study overall: In a later analysis, TCR beta V- and J-gene trimming was associated with a missense DCLRE1C variant. Productive status was seen about 87% or about 30% of the time for most TCR beta V segments in an earlier analysis.

The CDR3 contains 16 residues. The germline gives CDR1 SEHNR, CDR2 FQNEAQ (reference sequence). The V segment lost 5 bases and the J segment 2 bases; nucleotides outside the gene matches: 10. This clone has a single count. Antigen specificity is unknown. Both 60 Vbeta primers and 13 Jbeta primers went into the PCR. The protocol was immunoSEQ multiplex PCR, while the TCRdb copy is restricted to in-frame clones and leaves out a portion. The sample lists more than 95,000 clones, more than 65% occurring once. This TCR derives from a man younger than 35 in good health and CMV-seropositive. The specimen sequenced was PBMCs. The chain employs TRBV7-9 and TRBJ2-7; 9 bases fit TRBD1. The CDR3 protein is CASSHPPGQGTYEQYF. The CDR3 nucleotides read TGTGCCAGCAGCCATCCTCCGGGACAGGGCACCTACGAGCAGTACTTC.